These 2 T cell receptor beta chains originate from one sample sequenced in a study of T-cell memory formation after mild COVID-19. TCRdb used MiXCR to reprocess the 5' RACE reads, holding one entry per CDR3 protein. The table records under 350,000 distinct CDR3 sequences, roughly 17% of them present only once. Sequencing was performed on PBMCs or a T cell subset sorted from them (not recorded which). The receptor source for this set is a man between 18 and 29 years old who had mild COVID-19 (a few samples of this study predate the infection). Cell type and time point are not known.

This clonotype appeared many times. The CDR3 bases are TGTGCCAGCAGCCCCTCGGGGACCGGGGAGCTGTTTTTT. As protein: CASSPSGTGELFF. V and J are TRBV9 and TRBJ2-2; possibly TRBD2 for D (5 bases). Trimming removed 4 bases at V and 5 bases at J, with 9 bases between. In germline, CDR1 is SGDLS, CDR2 YYNGEE. The CDR3 totals 13 residues.

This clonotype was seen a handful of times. In nucleotides, the CDR3 is TGCAGTGCTAGTCTGGGTAGGGCGCAGCCCCAGCATTTT. Translation: CSASLGRAQPQHF. The gene calls are TRBV20-1 and TRBJ1-5; D is unclear. The CDR3 extends over 13 amino acids. V was shortened by 3 bases and J by 7 bases, with 13 bases between the two germline ends. Germline V gene lookup returns CDR1 DFQATT and CDR2 SNEGSKA (reference sequence).